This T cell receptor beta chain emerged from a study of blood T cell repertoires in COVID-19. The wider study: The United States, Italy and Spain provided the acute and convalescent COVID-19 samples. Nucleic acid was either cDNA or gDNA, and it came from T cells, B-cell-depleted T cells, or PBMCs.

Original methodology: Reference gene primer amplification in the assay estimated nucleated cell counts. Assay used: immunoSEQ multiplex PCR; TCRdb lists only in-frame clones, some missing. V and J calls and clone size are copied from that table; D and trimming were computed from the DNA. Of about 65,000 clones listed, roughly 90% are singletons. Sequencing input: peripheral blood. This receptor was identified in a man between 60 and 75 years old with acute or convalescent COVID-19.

CDR3 residues: CASSPRTGFTYGYTF. The CDR3 DNA reads TGTGCCAGCAGTCCCCGGACAGGGTTCACCTATGGCTACACCTTC. The chain has TRBV27 and TRBJ1-2; 8 bases match TRBD1. Germline CDR1 is MNHEY and CDR2 is SMNVEV (reference sequence). Losses at the gene ends were 5 bases for V and 4 bases for J; bases not matched to a gene: 9. The length of the CDR3 is 15 residues.